This record covers a single T cell receptor beta chain. This clonotype was detected only a few times. It has no known antigen specificity. There are no base qualities to consult, and no much larger clone falls within one base. The listed sequencing device is Illumina HiSeq 2500. TCR beta libraries were prepared by quantitative 5'-RACE with molecular barcodes. Regarding the original processing steps: A new computational method, built on a probabilistic model of VDJ rearrangement, was used to identify disease-linked TCR variants. The public sequencing data were trimmed at Q25 with fastp and processed into clonotypes with MiXCR by TCRdb, which kept only in-frame beta chains. Each CDR3 protein gets just one entry, which takes the most common genes and DNA from the rows behind it. What appears here as the V and J calls and clone size reflects TCRdb's work, not the paper's. Recorded for this sample are about 90,000 distinct CDR3 sequences; around 25% of them occurred a single time. The ten largest clones take up 45% to 65% of the sample.

The data were taken from a study of CD8 T cells in ankylosing spondylitis (dated by TCRdb to the late 2010s). Describing the broader study: The study set out to find disease-linked TCR variants by profiling T cell receptor beta repertoires in ankylosing spondylitis patients and healthy donors. The full study cohort was made up of 25 ankylosing spondylitis patients and around 100 healthy donors. Samples of peripheral blood were taken, and for ankylosing spondylitis patients, synovial fluid was collected as well. Overall study results and their limits: The disease-linked clones had a CD8+ phenotype and were found at relatively low frequencies in peripheral blood. Blood from ankylosing spondylitis patients appeared to be characterized by a TCR beta motif composed of eight highly homologous amino acid variants. Significant enrichment of the disease-linked clones was reported in matched synovial fluid samples from ankylosing spondylitis patients. Some motif variants were previously reported in synovial fluid and blood of reactive arthritis patients, suggesting common disease-initiation mechanisms.

The CDR3, from cysteine to phenylalanine, totals 16 residues. Of all the DNA, just the CDR3 is kept, 48 bases in frame from base 1. The germline V and J ends show losses of 5 bases and 4 bases respectively, and no gene match explains 7 bases of the junction. CDR1 and CDR2, looked up from the germline V gene, are MGHDK and SYGVNS. The chain is made from TRBV25-1 and TRBJ2-2, and 10 junction bases match TRBD1. This receptor was obtained from a male donor with ankylosing spondylitis or in good health (not recorded which). Sequencing was done on a sample of blood, either unsorted or a sorted T cell fraction (not recorded which). The CDR3 in this case is CASSLWTGGITGELFF. The DNA sequence is TGTGCCAGCAGTCTCTGGACAGGGGGTATCACCGGGGAGCTGTTTTTT.